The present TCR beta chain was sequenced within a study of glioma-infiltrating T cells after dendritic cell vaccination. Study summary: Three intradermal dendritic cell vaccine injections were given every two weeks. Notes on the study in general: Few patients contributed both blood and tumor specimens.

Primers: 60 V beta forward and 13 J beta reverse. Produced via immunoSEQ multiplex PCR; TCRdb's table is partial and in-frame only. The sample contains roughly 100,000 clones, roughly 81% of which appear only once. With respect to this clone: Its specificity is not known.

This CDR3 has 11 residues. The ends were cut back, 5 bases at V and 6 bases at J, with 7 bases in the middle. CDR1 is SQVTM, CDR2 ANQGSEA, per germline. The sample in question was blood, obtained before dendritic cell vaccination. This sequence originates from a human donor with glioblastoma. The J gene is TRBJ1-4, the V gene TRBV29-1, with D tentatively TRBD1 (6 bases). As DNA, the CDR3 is TGCAGCGTTCACAGGGATGAAAAACTGTTTTTT. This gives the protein CSVHRDEKLFF.